These T cell receptor beta chains were read from a single sample in a study of breast tumors, draining lymph nodes, adjacent tissues. MiXCR, applied by TCRdb to the multiplex PCR reads, yields one record per CDR3 protein. Among 130,000 or so distinct CDR3 sequences, approximately 32% were seen once, and the ten largest hold roughly 2.3%. The sequenced sample consisted of axillary lymph node tissue. These TCRs come from a female donor with breast cancer. Some clones in this sample may be carry-over from other donors' samples. Each CDR3 is given without its conserved first and last residue.

V gene: TRBV2
CDR3 length: 14
CDR3 protein: ASRGGLAGQTGELF

V gene: TRBV6-5
CDR3 length: 14
CDR3 protein: ASSENTGTGKETQY

V gene: TRBV6-1
CDR3 length: 8
CDR3 protein: ASTINTIY

V gene: TRBV6-6
CDR3 length: 12
CDR3 protein: ASSHRQGDTEAF

V gene: TRBV25-1
CDR3 length: 14
CDR3 protein: AGSEYDIPSTDTQY

V gene: TRBV20-1
CDR3 length: 11
CDR3 protein: CFAGGVQETQY

V gene: TRBV6-1
CDR3 length: 11
CDR3 protein: ASRGDREETQY

V gene: TRBV2
CDR3 length: 11
CDR3 protein: ASSVQRDSSLH

V gene: TRBV7-2
CDR3 length: 14
CDR3 protein: ASSLLGAGGTDTQY

V gene: TRBV6-1
CDR3 length: 11
CDR3 protein: ASRWEQNYGYT

V gene: TRBV12-3/TRBV12-4
CDR3 length: 17
CDR3 protein: ASSRSPRTSGGPGNEQF

V gene: TRBV5-1
CDR3 length: 14
CDR3 protein: ASRTGGLDPYNEQF

V gene: TRBV6-5
CDR3 length: 11
CDR3 protein: ASSLTSNQPQH

V gene: TRBV5-1
CDR3 length: 10
CDR3 protein: ASSLGRGELS

V gene: TRBV6-5
CDR3 length: 13
CDR3 protein: ASSHSTVGGEKLF

V gene: TRBV5-1
CDR3 length: 11
CDR3 protein: ASSYGGGGELF

V gene: TRBV20-1
CDR3 length: 11
CDR3 protein: SASEGVQETQY

V gene: TRBV7-9
CDR3 length: 16
CDR3 protein: ASSHRGTSGGRTDTQY

V gene: TRBV10-3
CDR3 length: 13
CDR3 protein: AITLSWQGVDGYT

V gene: TRBV4-2
CDR3 length: 15
CDR3 protein: ASSNRLLAGGPNEQF

V gene: TRBV12-3/TRBV12-4
CDR3 length: 13
CDR3 protein: ASSLKRRASYEQY

V gene: TRBV27
CDR3 length: 9
CDR3 protein: ASSTDGGYT

V gene: TRBV7-2
CDR3 length: 14
CDR3 protein: ASSPRQSWRGYGYT

V gene: TRBV13
CDR3 length: 15
CDR3 protein: ASSLTGTLNLGDTQY

V gene: TRBV4-1
CDR3 length: 13
CDR3 protein: ASSQEQGWLGELF

V gene: TRBV12-3/TRBV12-4
CDR3 length: 14
CDR3 protein: ASSLADGEGNQPQH

V gene: TRBV4-1
CDR3 length: 13
CDR3 protein: ASSQAPGGGGGYT

V gene: TRBV9
CDR3 length: 13
CDR3 protein: ASSASTGRGGRQF

V gene: TRBV5-1
CDR3 length: 12
CDR3 protein: ASSLIGRNNEQF

V gene: TRBV6-6
CDR3 length: 14
CDR3 protein: ASSHLRDRSNYGYT

V gene: TRBV3-1
CDR3 length: 14
CDR3 protein: ASSQGVGRGQETQY

V gene: TRBV2
CDR3 length: 12
CDR3 protein: AGKFGTSLEGYT

V gene: TRBV6-2/TRBV6-3
CDR3 length: 14
CDR3 protein: ASSYGTSGLYNEQF

V gene: TRBV12-5
CDR3 length: 11
CDR3 protein: ASGLDFTYEQY

V gene: TRBV6-5
CDR3 length: 15
CDR3 protein: ASSVVGRAYSNQPQH

V gene: TRBV7-2
CDR3 length: 15
CDR3 protein: ASTLRGPPFSGNTIY

V gene: TRBV5-1
CDR3 length: 15
CDR3 protein: ASSLDRVNSGANVLT

V gene: TRBV10-1
CDR3 length: 12
CDR3 protein: ASSDRGGADTQY

V gene: TRBV7-3
CDR3 length: 12
CDR3 protein: ASSLTRGQGEAF